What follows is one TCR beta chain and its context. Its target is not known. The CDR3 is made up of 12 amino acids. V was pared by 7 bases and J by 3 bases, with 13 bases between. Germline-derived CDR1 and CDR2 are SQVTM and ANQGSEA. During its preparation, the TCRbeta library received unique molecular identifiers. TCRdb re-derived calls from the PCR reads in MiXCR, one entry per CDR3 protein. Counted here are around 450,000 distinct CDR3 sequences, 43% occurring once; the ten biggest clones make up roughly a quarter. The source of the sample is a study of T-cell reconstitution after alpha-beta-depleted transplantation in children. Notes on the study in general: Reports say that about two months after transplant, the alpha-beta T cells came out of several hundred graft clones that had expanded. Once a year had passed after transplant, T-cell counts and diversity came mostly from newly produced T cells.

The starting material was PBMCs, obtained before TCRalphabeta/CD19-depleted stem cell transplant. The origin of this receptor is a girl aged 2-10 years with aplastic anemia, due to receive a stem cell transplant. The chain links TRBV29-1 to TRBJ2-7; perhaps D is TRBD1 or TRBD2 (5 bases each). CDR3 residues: CSARDGHYEQYF. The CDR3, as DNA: TGCAGCGCCCGGGACGGACACTACGAGCAGTACTTC.